This paragraph reports one TCR beta chain. This clone turned up a few times. What antigen it recognizes has not been identified. Base-call qualities are not available, and no considerably larger clone is one nucleotide away. The data belong to a study of cytomegalovirus exposure and HLA in healthy donors listed by TCRdb under 2017. Study-wide context: An earlier analysis of several hundred of the donors reported about 290 Gb of sequence data and 117 million unique TCR beta sequences from 150 million to 200 million T cells. An early release that covered around 590 HLA-typed donors contained approximately 300 gigabases of sequencing data and tens of millions of unique TCR sequences. Among the roughly 430 genotyped donors, around 81% belonged to the genetic ancestry cluster associated with self-reported Caucasian donors. The aim of the study was to test whether cataloging public T cell receptors could identify signatures of past pathogen exposure. The study used immunosequencing to profile the T cell repertoires of more than 650 subjects and linked those repertoires to cytomegalovirus serostatus. A separate validation cohort of over 95 different subjects was used in addition to the approximately 700-subject first cohort. To predict cytomegalovirus infection status, the study combined high-throughput TCR immunosequencing, statistical association of individual TCRs with disease status, and machine learning. A later analysis re-examined previously published TCR beta repertoires from several hundred donors and added high-resolution HLA genotyping to investigate patterns of TCR occurrence. The later analysis used no new phenotypic data to find candidate immune exposures, relying instead on TCR beta sequences and their occurrence across donors. To decide whether each TCR beta V gene segment behaved as functional or pseudogenic, an earlier analysis of some 580 of the donors relied on high-throughput TCR beta sequencing. Donor age, sex, ethnicity and CMV serostatus were compiled alongside the repertoire data. A later genetic analysis took genome-wide SNP genotypes for about 55% of the roughly 670 donors and used that subset as a discovery cohort. All discovery cohort repertoires had been generated on a single sequencing platform. HLA typing included class I and class II loci at four-digit resolution. The number of typed donors differed by locus: about 620-640 for A, B, C, DRB1 and DQB1; about 520 for DQA1; around 610 for DPA1; and 400 to 480 for DPB1. Roughly 5 DR-DQ haplotypes were handled as single units for association and clustering, since linkage in the cohort was strong. Among 398 genotyped donors of the cohort, an average of approximately 220,000 unique TCR beta nucleotide sequences was sequenced per donor, of which about 19% were non-productive. What the authors observed across the whole study: Three of the identified cytomegalovirus-associated TCR beta chains were confirmed in vitro to be specific for cytomegalovirus antigens. Approximately 16 rarely observed V segments, including chromosome 9 orphons, were excluded from the earlier analysis of 550 to 700 of the donors because counts were too low. According to a later analysis, TCR association rates differed among HLA loci, with DRB1 alleles showing the most associated TCRs and HLA-C alleles showing the fewest. Most TCR sequences were observed very rarely across donors, whereas some public TCRs were present in many individuals. Because some donors lacked HLA typing at each locus, the association tests relied only on the typed subset. A group of highly shared sequence variants was considered likely to be a technical artifact of the sequencing pipeline. When HLA alleles, especially DR and DQ, strongly co-occurred, attributing TCR associations to individual alleles was difficult. In a later genetic analysis, a missense DCLRE1C variant was associated with V-gene and J-gene trimming of TCR beta chains, and the association was replicated in an independent cohort. The authors suggested that the approach could potentially be generalized to other disease states and immunological phenotypes. The 87-base-pair reads could not distinguish some IMGT-functional V segments, including TRBV6-2 and TRBV6-3, so those segments were excluded. A later genetic analysis reported fewer N-insertions in productive TCRs among donors in an Asian-associated ancestry cluster than the roughly 700-donor mean. Presence/absence analyses assumed roughly uniform sequencing depth across donors, an assumption that may not hold. The cohort was sequenced for TCR beta chains only, and without alpha or paired-chain data the features that could be detected were limited. A further reported finding was that TCR beta sequences accurately predicted the HLA-A and HLA-B alleles for most subjects in the first cohort. The study listed 164 TCR beta chains as associated with cytomegalovirus. Cytomegalovirus status was reported to be diagnosed by the classifier with high specificity and sensitivity in both the original and validation cohorts. In a later analysis, most CMV-associated TCR beta chains were found to appear HLA-restricted, with HLA associations seemingly driven largely by CMV exposure. Linkage disequilibrium might explain the correlated functional status among segregating V segments, but an unknown experimental factor could not be ruled out. An earlier analysis of 587 of the donors showed that most TCR beta V segments appeared in productive rearrangements either about 87% or about 30% of the time, which broadly matched IMGT annotations. Immune exposure information for the cohort was limited to CMV serostatus. In a later analysis, HLA-associated TCR beta chains were found to be more clonally expanded and to have lower generation probabilities than equally common non-associated chains. A later analysis associated around 16,000 TCR beta sequences with specific HLA alleles at a false discovery rate of 0.05. According to a later analysis, parvovirus B19, influenza, CMV and Epstein-Barr virus appeared linked to several top co-occurrence clusters.

V lost 7 bases and J lost 8 bases; the stretch between them is 17 bases long. CDR1 is given as SGHNT and CDR2 as YENEEA, both from the germline V gene. The CDR3, cysteine through phenylalanine, is 14 amino acids long. The sequence is cut down to CDR3 DNA, 42 bases in frame from base 1. In total, approximately 700 healthy bone marrow donors made up the cohort. At the time of sampling, all cohort members were nominally healthy, though unrecorded immune exposures were likely present. The donor was CMV seropositive and was included in the group of 250 to 350 seropositive cohort members. A peripheral blood sample was provided by each donor, and peripheral blood mononuclear cells were used for TCR beta sequencing. The Qiagen DNeasy Blood Extraction Kit was used to extract genomic DNA from the blood cell samples. Library preparation employed the immunoSEQ multiplex PCR assay. For the multiplex PCR, a mixture combining 60 forward primers for TCR Vbeta segments and 13 reverse primers for TCR Jbeta segments was used. The CDR3 region of rearranged TCR beta genes was amplified from genomic DNA by a multiplex PCR assay. The Illumina HiSeq System was used to sequence the amplified TCR beta libraries as 87-base-pair reads. The published analysis was carried out like this. A later analysis counted about 76 million unique TCR beta chains across the 670 or so repertoires, and around 12 million of these chains were shared by at least two donors. To remove PCR and sequencing errors, raw reads were error-corrected and collapsed into unique sequences using a nearest-neighbor algorithm that merged closely related sequences. To assign V, D and J gene segments, CDR3 sequences were aligned to IMGT reference sequences. For a sequence to be retained, a match of at least six nucleotides to both a V gene segment and a J gene segment was required. A rearrangement counted as productive if the CDR3 had no stop codons and remained in frame with V and J, and every other rearrangement counted as non-productive. Following IMGT convention, CDR3 was defined as the stretch from the second conserved V-encoded cysteine up to the conserved J-encoded phenylalanine. The earlier analysis of 500 to 600 of the donors excluded sequences that lacked an unambiguous match to a single V gene segment. An earlier analysis of several hundred of the donors called V segments functional above 56.7% productive rearrangements and segregating when the between-donor standard deviation exceeded 5%. A statistical classification framework was developed to diagnose cytomegalovirus status using the catalog of TCR beta chain sequences. V and J gene assignment, in a later analysis, came from comparing TCR nucleotide sequences with IMGT/GENE-DB human TR gene sequences. The TCRdist pipeline was used in a later analysis to assign CDR3 sequences and most-parsimonious VDJ recombination scenarios. A later analysis defined each TCR beta chain by its CDR3 amino acid sequence plus V-gene family, and excluded reads lacking a unique V-gene family. In a later analysis, nearly 600 highly shared, low-generation-probability nucleotide sequences were removed to address suspected cross-contamination and a sequencing artifact. In a later analysis, a clonal expansion index for each public chain was calculated from normalized within-repertoire ranks of inferred template counts. In a later analysis, generation probabilities were computed with a VDJ recombination model fitted to out-of-frame rearrangements, and the resulting probabilities were checked against IGoR. In a later analysis, TCR-TCR, TCR-HLA and TCR-CMV co-occurrence was scored with hypergeometric tests, and a repertoire-size bias correction was applied to TCR pairs. A later analysis estimated false discovery rates by permuting HLA or CMV assignments 20 times. In a later analysis, co-occurring TCRs were grouped using DBSCAN, with TCRdist sequence similarity added in when clustering inside HLA-allele-positive subsets. For co-occurrence clustering, repertoires with fewer than 30,000 or more than 120,000 public chains were excluded, along with about five repertoires with anomalous nucleotide sharing. TCRdb carries this immuneACCESS record with in-frame sequences only. Its versions omit some clonotypes, under half of them owing to an unresolved V gene in the studies checked, with the rest unexplained. V and J calls and clone size are those listed in that table; D and trimming were worked out from the DNA. In this sample the table shows about 160,000 clones, over 80% of which occur a single time. Of the sample, 6.3% is held by the ten largest clones.

The chain couples TRBV11-3 to TRBJ1-4, with no reliable assignment of the D segment. The clonotype originates from a male donor in good health and CMV-seropositive. The material sequenced was PBMCs. The CDR3 in this case is CASTGGPGPEKLFF. The DNA sequence is TGTGCCAGCACCGGAGGGCCTGGACCAGAAAAACTGTTTTTT.